The sample holds a few counts of the clone carrying this TCR beta chain. Its specificity is unknown. Trimming took off 6 bases at V and 6 bases at J, with 14 bases between the two ends. Germline loops: CDR1 MNHEY, CDR2 SMNVEV (reference sequence). The CDR3 is 14 residues long. This record belongs to a study of T cells in Graves' hyperthyroidism and ophthalmopathy. Study outcomes and limitations: Model predictions of ophthalmopathy came a median approximately seven months before onset.

The source material, RNA transcripts, was used to amplify TCR beta CDR3 regions. The TCR CDR3 first-round RT-PCR relied on the HTBI primer set. TCRdb redid the calling of the multiplex PCR reads with MiXCR, one entry per CDR3 protein. Among about 500,000 distinct CDR3 sequences, about 16% were seen once, and the ten largest hold 25% to 30%. The gene calls are TRBV27 and TRBJ2-2, with a weak D call TRBD2 (5 bases). The sequenced sample consisted of blood. The origin of this receptor is a woman younger than 45 with Graves' ophthalmopathy. CDR3 amino acids: CASRIMSGPGELFF. The CDR3 region has the DNA TGTGCCAGCAGGATCATGAGCGGTCCCGGGGAGCTGTTTTTT.